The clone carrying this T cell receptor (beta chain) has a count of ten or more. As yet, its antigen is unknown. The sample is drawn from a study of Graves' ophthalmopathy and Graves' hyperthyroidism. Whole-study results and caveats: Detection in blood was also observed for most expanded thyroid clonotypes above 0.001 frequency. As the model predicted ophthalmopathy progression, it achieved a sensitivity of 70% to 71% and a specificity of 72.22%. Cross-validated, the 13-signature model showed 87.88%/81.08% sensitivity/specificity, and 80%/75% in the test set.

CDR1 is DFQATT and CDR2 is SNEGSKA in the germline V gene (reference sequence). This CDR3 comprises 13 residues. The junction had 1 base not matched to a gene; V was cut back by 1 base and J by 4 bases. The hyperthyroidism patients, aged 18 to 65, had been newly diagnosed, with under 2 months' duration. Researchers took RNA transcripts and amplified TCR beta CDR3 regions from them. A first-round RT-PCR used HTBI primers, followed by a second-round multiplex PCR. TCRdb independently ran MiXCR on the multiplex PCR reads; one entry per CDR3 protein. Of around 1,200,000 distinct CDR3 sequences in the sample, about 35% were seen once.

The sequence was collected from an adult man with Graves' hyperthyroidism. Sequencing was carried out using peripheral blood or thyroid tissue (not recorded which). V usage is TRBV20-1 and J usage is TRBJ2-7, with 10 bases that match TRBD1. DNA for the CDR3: TGCAGTGCTAGAGGGGACAGGGGATACGAGCAGTACTTC. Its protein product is CSARGDRGYEQYF.